This entry concerns a single T cell receptor beta chain. Seattle's cohort entered during active infection and was followed longitudinally. The entry originates in a study of blood T cell repertoires in COVID-19. Background on the study: Acute-phase and convalescent COVID-19 samples originated in the United States, Italy and Spain. The analysed material was cDNA or gDNA that came from T cells, B-cell-depleted T cells, or PBMCs.

Per the study methods: Counts of nucleated cells, estimated from reference gene primer amplification, were obtained. The method was immunoSEQ multiplex PCR; TCRdb's version includes in-frame clones alone and lacks a portion of them. V, J and clone size are those of that table, while D and trimming were read from the DNA. The sample includes some 150,000 clones, roughly four fifths of them seen just once. The CDR3 is made up of 16 amino acids. Germline V gives CDR1 SGHTA, CDR2 FQGTGA. Trimming took 5 bases from V and 9 from J; bases not matched to a gene: 12. The clonotype originates from a woman aged 55-69 years with COVID-19, enrolled during active disease. Source material: peripheral blood. The J gene is TRBJ1-6, the V gene TRBV7-3; 8 nucleotides match TRBD1. This CDR3 reads CASSLSRTGRGSPLHF. The CDR3 nucleotides read TGTGCCAGCAGCCTGAGTCGGACAGGGAGAGGTTCACCCCTCCACTTT.